Listed below are T cell receptor beta chains from one sample, sequenced in a study of follicular helper T cells after annual influenza vaccination. Here immunoSEQ multiplex PCR was the method, and the copy in TCRdb shows in-frame clones only, minus some. The sample consists of about 15,000 clones, about 81% of them appearing once. This specimen was CXCR5+ CD38- circulating T follicular helper cells from blood, taken 7 days after influenza vaccination. These receptors were obtained from an adult who received the influenza vaccine. Both conserved end residues are trimmed from each CDR3. The D gene is left open where the match is weak. Clone size appears in some rows only: once, few, many, or a class for an expanded clone.

size,V,D,J,CDR3
-,TRBV18,-,TRBJ1-3,ASSPKGGISGNTIY
-,TRBV6-1,TRBD1,TRBJ1-2,ASSQYWDRLYGYT
once,TRBV7-6,TRBD2,TRBJ2-7,ASSLASGTYEQY
-,TRBV19,TRBD2,TRBJ2-7,ASSILEGKRSSGDNEQY
-,TRBV29-1,TRBD1,TRBJ2-7,SVWTGVRYEQY
-,TRBV19,-,TRBJ2-2,ASTARRETGELF
-,TRBV19,TRBD1,TRBJ2-7,ASSIRTGNHYEQY
-,TRBV2,-,TRBJ1-2,ASIRTQNYGYT
-,TRBV15,-,TRBJ1-2,ATEGREGYGYT
-,TRBV6-5,-,TRBJ2-3,ASSSRTATDTQY
-,TRBV5-4,-,TRBJ2-1,ASLSIGALSYNEQF
once,TRBV27,-,TRBJ1-5,ASSLEGGNQPQH
-,TRBV4-1,TRBD1,TRBJ2-3,ASSQAEGASTDTQY
-,TRBV29-1,-,TRBJ2-5,SVELGGMRETQY
once,TRBV7-6,TRBD2,-,ASSELAGESEQY
-,TRBV27,-,-,ASSPWASPPLEQY
-,TRBV2,TRBD1,TRBJ1-3,ASRDRGRSGNTIY
-,TRBV5-1,-,TRBJ1-5,ASSFGTGGEPQH
-,TRBV28,-,TRBJ1-4,ASMGQVEKLF
-,TRBV6-5,TRBD2,-,ASNPGGAGHYEQY
-,TRBV5-4,TRBD2,TRBJ2-3,ASSLGGGQRDTQY
-,TRBV6-5,TRBD1,TRBJ1-4,ASSRTGAREKLF
-,TRBV19,-,TRBJ2-5,ASSIGGYEETQY
few,TRBV28,-,TRBJ1-3,ASSLGGLLGNTIY
-,TRBV18,-,TRBJ2-5,ASSPGVWDGETQY
-,TRBV27,-,TRBJ2-2,ASSLLGGLGNTGELF
-,TRBV5-1,-,TRBJ2-1,ASSPPARGSYNEQF
-,TRBV6-6,TRBD1,TRBJ2-7,ASSYSTGGRGQY
-,TRBV28,TRBD1,TRBJ2-2,ASRQGGTGELF
once,TRBV7-2,TRBD1,TRBJ1-1,ASSTRTGLNTEAF
-,TRBV19,-,TRBJ2-5,ASSIGQQETQY
few,TRBV10-3,TRBD1,TRBJ1-4,AARGQEPNEKLF
-,TRBV25-1,TRBD1,TRBJ1-6,ASSRDRGNSPLH
-,TRBV5-1,TRBD1,TRBJ2-7,ASSFTGTGSDEQY
-,TRBV30,TRBD1,TRBJ1-2,AWSTNRGGYT
-,TRBV7-2,TRBD2,TRBJ2-1,ASSTRLAGSPPF
-,TRBV30,-,TRBJ2-1,AWTSADYNEQF
-,TRBV5-1,-,TRBJ1-6,ASSFLTGSNSPLH
few,TRBV6-4,-,TRBJ1-3,ASSQGNTIY
-,TRBV13,-,-,ASSQGGPEQY
-,TRBV7-8,-,TRBJ1-5,ASSSGTPNQPQH
-,TRBV28,-,TRBJ2-3,ASSSPPELTDTQY
few,TRBV5-1,TRBD1,TRBJ2-2,ASSPGTGSNTGELF
-,TRBV2,-,TRBJ2-1,ASSDGRFYNEQF
-,TRBV28,-,TRBJ2-2,ASSFTNTGELF
-,TRBV7-8,-,TRBJ1-2,ASSLMGANYGYT
-,TRBV28,-,TRBJ1-1,ASSLAPRGGRDTEAF
-,TRBV30,TRBD1,TRBJ1-6,AWSTGAWNSPLH